Reported below is one T cell receptor (beta chain). The antigen remains undetermined. This entry is derived from a study of OX40 agonist ivuxolimab in advanced cancers. The study, taken as a whole, reports: Not determined was the antigen specificity of the expanded peripheral T cells. Both CD4+ and CD8+ T cell populations in blood had undergone clonal expansion by week 6 at 0.1 to 3.0 mg/kg. Individuals who were partial responders at 0.1-3.0 mg/kg had clonal expansion that ranked among the lowest.

Here immunoSEQ multiplex PCR was the method, and the copy in TCRdb shows in-frame clones only, minus some. The sample consists of about 35,000 clones, 79% of them appearing once. The clonotype comes from an adult with an advanced solid tumor such as melanoma, head and neck, liver or kidney cancer. This material consisted of CD4+ or CD8+ T cells sorted from blood, taken in a trial of the OX40 agonist ivuxolimab.

CDR3 protein: CASCGDAAGETQYF. The CDR3 DNA follows: TGTGCCAGCTGTGGGGACGCCGCGGGCGAGACCCAGTACTTC. V and J are TRBV6-1 and TRBJ2-5; D may match TRBD1 or TRBD2 (5 bases each). The germline V and J ends were trimmed by 8 bases and 5 bases, with 18 bases remaining between them. This CDR3 has 14 residues. Germline V gene data show CDR1 as MNHNS and CDR2 as SASEGT.